This TCR beta chain was captured by sequencing in a study of radiotherapy plus CTLA-4 blockade in lung cancer. CDR3 length equals 15 residues. Trimming cost V 2 bases and J 8 bases; bases outside gene matches: 9. CDR1 and CDR2 (germline): MDHEN, SYDVKM. Profiled with immunoSEQ multiplex PCR; TCRdb holds only in-frame clones, not every one. The sample has about 32,000 clones, around 85% seen once. This sequence originates from a human donor with non-small cell lung cancer who had stable disease on radiotherapy plus ipilimumab. The material sequenced was peripheral blood, taken from a patient treated with radiotherapy plus ipilimumab. V and J are TRBV28 and TRBJ2-4, with 7 bases lining up with TRBD2. This chain's CDR3 is CASSLGRETYDIQYF. DNA of the CDR3: TGTGCCAGCAGTTTAGGGCGGGAGACTTACGACATTCAGTACTTC.